Listed below are T cell receptor beta chains from one sample, sequenced in a study of blood T cell repertoires in COVID-19. TCRdb's copy holds only in-frame clones and misses some; the assay was immunoSEQ multiplex PCR. The sample consists of some 95,000 clones, 91% of them appearing once. Sequencing was done on a sample of peripheral blood. These receptors originate from a human donor with active COVID-19. The donor label of this sample is uncertain. The CDR3 runs from the conserved cysteine through the conserved F or W. D genes are given only for firm matches. Size is omitted from some rows. Given values are once, few, many or a class for expanded clones.

v_gene: TRBV7-9; d_gene: TRBD1; j_gene: TRBJ1-6; abundance: few; CDR3aa: CASGETGGGSPLHF; CDR3nt: TGTGCCAGTGGGGAGACAGGGGGCGGTTCACCCCTCCACTTT
v_gene: TRBV20-1; d_gene: TRBD1; j_gene: TRBJ2-5; abundance: NA; CDR3aa: CSASPGTGSETQYF; CDR3nt: TGCAGTGCTAGTCCCGGGACAGGGAGCGAGACCCAGTACTTC
v_gene: TRBV7-8; d_gene: TRBD2; j_gene: TRBJ2-5; abundance: NA; CDR3aa: CASSLKVLAGYSTETQYF; CDR3nt: TGTGCCAGCAGCTTAAAGGTTCTAGCGGGGTACTCAACAGAGACCCAGTACTTC
v_gene: TRBV9; d_gene: NA; j_gene: TRBJ1-1; abundance: NA; CDR3aa: CASSPEGGYTEAFF; CDR3nt: TGTGCCAGCAGCCCGGAAGGGGGTTACACTGAAGCTTTCTTT
v_gene: TRBV5-1; d_gene: NA; j_gene: TRBJ1-2; abundance: NA; CDR3aa: CASSSTMGFEGYTF; CDR3nt: TGCGCCAGCAGCTCCACGATGGGCTTTGAGGGCTACACCTTC
v_gene: TRBV9; d_gene: TRBD2; j_gene: TRBJ2-6; abundance: NA; CDR3aa: CASSPSGSFTSGANVLTF; CDR3nt: TGTGCCAGCAGCCCTAGCGGCAGTTTTACCTCTGGGGCCAACGTCCTGACTTTC
v_gene: TRBV3-1/TRBV3-2; d_gene: TRBD2; j_gene: TRBJ2-1; abundance: NA; CDR3aa: CASSQDPAGISNEQFF; CDR3nt: TGTGCCAGCAGCCAAGATCCAGCGGGGATATCCAATGAGCAGTTCTTC
v_gene: TRBV21-1; d_gene: NA; j_gene: TRBJ2-7; abundance: NA; CDR3aa: CASSITGTGSYEQYF; CDR3nt: TGTGCCAGCAGCATTACCGGGACAGGGTCCTACGAGCAGTACTTC
v_gene: TRBV18; d_gene: NA; j_gene: TRBJ1-3; abundance: NA; CDR3aa: CASSPPYRTDRNTIYF; CDR3nt: TGTGCCAGCTCACCACCATATAGGACAGACCGAAACACCATATATTTT
v_gene: TRBV11-2; d_gene: NA; j_gene: TRBJ2-7; abundance: NA; CDR3aa: CAAGTGTYEQYF; CDR3nt: TGTGCCGCGGGGACTGGTACCTACGAGCAGTACTTC
v_gene: TRBV9; d_gene: NA; j_gene: TRBJ1-6; abundance: NA; CDR3aa: CASSVRLGVSPLHF; CDR3nt: TGTGCCAGCAGCGTACGACTCGGGGTGTCACCCCTCCACTTT
v_gene: TRBV15; d_gene: TRBD2; j_gene: TRBJ2-3; abundance: NA; CDR3aa: CATSRDLVAGVTDTQYF; CDR3nt: TGTGCCACCAGCAGAGATCTTGTAGCGGGGGTCACAGATACGCAGTATTTT
v_gene: TRBV7-2; d_gene: NA; j_gene: TRBJ2-1; abundance: once; CDR3aa: CASTSGGRRYNEQFF; CDR3nt: TGTGCCAGCACCTCGGGGGGCCGTAGATACAATGAGCAGTTCTTC
v_gene: TRBV28; d_gene: NA; j_gene: TRBJ2-5; abundance: NA; CDR3aa: CASTTTYRAETQYF; CDR3nt: TGTGCCAGCACCACTACTTACCGCGCCGAGACCCAGTACTTC
v_gene: TRBV25-1; d_gene: NA; j_gene: TRBJ2-5; abundance: few; CDR3aa: CASSEGGVEETQYF; CDR3nt: TGTGCCAGCAGTGAGGGGGGAGTTGAAGAGACCCAGTACTTC
v_gene: TRBV19; d_gene: TRBD2; j_gene: TRBJ2-1; abundance: NA; CDR3aa: CASSPGGDYNEQFF; CDR3nt: TGTGCCAGTAGTCCGGGGGGTGACTACAATGAGCAGTTCTTC
v_gene: TRBV11-2; d_gene: TRBD2; j_gene: TRBJ2-7; abundance: NA; CDR3aa: CASSSGRLAGAYEQYF; CDR3nt: TGTGCCAGCAGCTCGGGGCGACTAGCGGGGGCGTACGAGCAGTACTTC
v_gene: TRBV7-8; d_gene: TRBD1; j_gene: TRBJ2-2; abundance: NA; CDR3aa: CASSYSSGIDRGTGELFF; CDR3nt: TGTGCCAGCAGCTACAGTAGTGGAATAGACAGGGGAACCGGGGAGCTGTTTTTT
v_gene: TRBV7-2; d_gene: NA; j_gene: TRBJ1-2; abundance: once; CDR3aa: CASSLGAGTGGYTF; CDR3nt: TGTGCCAGCAGCCTAGGGGCGGGAACTGGTGGCTACACCTTC
v_gene: TRBV5-5; d_gene: TRBD1; j_gene: TRBJ2-7; abundance: NA; CDR3aa: CASSPADRDYEQYF; CDR3nt: TGTGCCAGCAGCCCCGCTGACAGGGACTACGAGCAGTACTTC
v_gene: TRBV12-3/TRBV12-4; d_gene: TRBD1; j_gene: TRBJ1-2; abundance: NA; CDR3aa: CASSLRGRRGYTF; CDR3nt: TGTGCCAGCAGTCTCAGGGGGCGGCGGGGCTACACCTTC
v_gene: TRBV5-1; d_gene: TRBD1; j_gene: TRBJ2-1; abundance: once; CDR3aa: CASSLVTGGGDEQFF; CDR3nt: TGCGCCAGCAGCTTGGTCACAGGGGGCGGCGATGAGCAGTTCTTC
v_gene: TRBV12-3/TRBV12-4; d_gene: TRBD1; j_gene: TRBJ1-1; abundance: NA; CDR3aa: CASSFRQGGGTF; CDR3nt: TGTGCCAGCAGTTTCAGACAGGGGGGTGGAACCTTT
v_gene: TRBV5-1; d_gene: TRBD2; j_gene: TRBJ2-3; abundance: NA; CDR3aa: CASSPLIAGATDTQYF; CDR3nt: TGCGCCAGCTCTCCCCTCATAGCGGGGGCTACAGATACGCAGTATTTT
v_gene: TRBV19; d_gene: NA; j_gene: TRBJ2-3; abundance: NA; CDR3aa: CASTPQGPSSTDTQYF; CDR3nt: TGTGCCAGTACCCCACAGGGCCCATCTAGCACAGATACGCAGTATTTT
v_gene: TRBV27; d_gene: TRBD1; j_gene: TRBJ1-5; abundance: NA; CDR3aa: CASSPRGQGYSNQPQHF; CDR3nt: TGTGCCAGCAGTCCCAGGGGACAGGGATATAGCAATCAGCCCCAGCATTTT
v_gene: TRBV16; d_gene: NA; j_gene: TRBJ1-2; abundance: NA; CDR3aa: CASSQSTVYGYTF; CDR3nt: TGTGCCAGCAGCCAATCCACAGTCTATGGCTACACCTTC
v_gene: TRBV21-1; d_gene: NA; j_gene: TRBJ1-1; abundance: NA; CDR3aa: CASSCTERGNTEAFF; CDR3nt: TGTGCCAGCAGTTGCACCGAACGGGGAAACACTGAAGCTTTCTTT
v_gene: TRBV5-4; d_gene: TRBD1; j_gene: TRBJ2-7; abundance: NA; CDR3aa: CASSLNRGGDEQYF; CDR3nt: TGTGCCAGCAGCTTAAACAGGGGTGGGGACGAGCAGTACTTC
v_gene: TRBV10-3; d_gene: TRBD1; j_gene: TRBJ1-1; abundance: NA; CDR3aa: CASLGQGNTEAFF; CDR3nt: TGTGCCAGCCTGGGACAGGGGAACACTGAAGCTTTCTTT
v_gene: TRBV14; d_gene: NA; j_gene: TRBJ2-1; abundance: NA; CDR3aa: CASSDWGKHEQFF; CDR3nt: TGTGCCAGCTCAGACTGGGGCAAGCATGAGCAGTTCTTC
v_gene: TRBV7-9; d_gene: TRBD2; j_gene: TRBJ2-3; abundance: NA; CDR3aa: CASSPSSGGVPDTQYF; CDR3nt: TGTGCCAGCAGCCCATCTAGCGGGGGGGTTCCAGATACGCAGTATTTT
v_gene: TRBV5-1; d_gene: TRBD1; j_gene: TRBJ2-1; abundance: NA; CDR3aa: CASSSQGDGLNEQFF; CDR3nt: TGCGCCAGCAGCTCCCAGGGGGATGGCCTTAATGAGCAGTTCTTC
v_gene: TRBV5-5; d_gene: TRBD1; j_gene: TRBJ1-2; abundance: NA; CDR3aa: CASSFSRDRGNIYGYTF; CDR3nt: TGTGCCAGCAGCTTTTCTCGGGACAGGGGTAATATCTATGGCTACACCTTC
v_gene: TRBV9; d_gene: NA; j_gene: TRBJ1-1; abundance: NA; CDR3aa: CASSAPGRANTEAFF; CDR3nt: TGTGCCAGCAGCGCCCCGGGCAGGGCGAACACTGAAGCTTTCTTT
v_gene: TRBV5-4; d_gene: NA; j_gene: TRBJ2-7; abundance: NA; CDR3aa: CASRGGEQYF; CDR3nt: TGTGCCAGCAGGGGGGGCGAGCAGTACTTC
v_gene: TRBV4-2; d_gene: NA; j_gene: TRBJ1-6; abundance: medium-sized; CDR3aa: CASSRDSSNSPLHF; CDR3nt: TGTGCCAGCAGCCGGGACTCAAGCAATTCACCCCTCCACTTT
v_gene: TRBV3-1/TRBV3-2; d_gene: TRBD2; j_gene: TRBJ2-7; abundance: NA; CDR3aa: CASSQDMRLAGVAEYF; CDR3nt: TGTGCCAGCAGCCAAGATATGAGGTTAGCGGGGGTGGCGGAGTACTTC
v_gene: TRBV6-1; d_gene: NA; j_gene: TRBJ2-7; abundance: NA; CDR3aa: CASSESGREDEQYF; CDR3nt: TGTGCCAGCAGTGAATCCGGTAGGGAGGACGAGCAGTACTTC
v_gene: TRBV5-1; d_gene: TRBD1; j_gene: TRBJ2-7; abundance: NA; CDR3aa: CASSLGTGEDEQYF; CDR3nt: TGCGCCAGCAGCTTGGGGACAGGGGAAGACGAGCAGTACTTC
v_gene: TRBV27; d_gene: NA; j_gene: TRBJ2-3; abundance: NA; CDR3aa: CASSFRGGERTDTQYF; CDR3nt: TGTGCCAGCAGTTTCCGGGGCGGGGAGCGCACAGATACGCAGTATTTT
v_gene: TRBV3-1/TRBV3-2; d_gene: TRBD2; j_gene: TRBJ2-1; abundance: NA; CDR3aa: CASRNGLAGVNEQFF; CDR3nt: TGTGCCAGCAGGAACGGACTAGCGGGGGTCAATGAGCAGTTCTTC
v_gene: TRBV6-4; d_gene: TRBD2; j_gene: TRBJ2-3; abundance: NA; CDR3aa: CASSDGGDSDTQYF; CDR3nt: TGTGCCAGCAGTGACGGGGGGGACTCAGATACGCAGTATTTT
v_gene: TRBV19; d_gene: NA; j_gene: TRBJ2-3; abundance: NA; CDR3aa: CASSTGDTQYF; CDR3nt: TGTGCCAGTAGTACCGGGGATACGCAGTATTTT
v_gene: TRBV4-1; d_gene: TRBD1; j_gene: TRBJ2-3; abundance: NA; CDR3aa: CASSQDSTDRADTQYF; CDR3nt: TGCGCCAGCAGCCAAGATTCAACCGACAGGGCAGATACGCAGTATTTT